Presented here are 5 T cell receptor beta chains from one specimen sequenced in a study of molecular identifiers for immune sequencing clone quantification. TCRdb called the PCR reads again in MiXCR, with one record for every CDR3 protein. Of under 600,000 distinct CDR3 sequences listed, about a fifth are singletons. Sequencing used naive CD8+ T cells from blood, with Jurkat cell RNA spiked in. Subset described: FACS-sorted CD8+CD4-CCR7+CD45RA+ naive T cells. The receptor set was obtained from a human donor in good health. Some libraries in this study had Jurkat cell RNA spiked in.

This clonotype was seen at least ten times. This sequence joins TRBV7-9 and TRBJ2-7; tentatively, D is TRBD1 (6 bases). CDR1 SEHNR and CDR2 FQNEAQ come from the germline V gene (reference sequence). The CDR3 totals 15 residues. V was trimmed by 5 bases and J by 0 bases, leaving 14 bases between them. The CDR3 sequence: CASSEGQGTSYEQYF. In DNA form, the CDR3 reads TGTGCCAGCAGCGAGGGGCAGGGGACCTCCTACGAGCAGTACTTC.

The V and J genes are TRBV12-3 or TRBV12-4 and TRBJ2-2; tentatively, D is TRBD1 or TRBD2 (5 bases each). The CDR3 contains 12 residues. The V and J ends lost 8 bases and 7 bases respectively, with 11 bases between them. The CDR3 loop reads CASEGLSGELFF. For the CDR3, the DNA is TGTGCCAGCGAGGGGTTAAGCGGGGAGCTGTTTTTT.

Comment on this clonotype: A single base separates this from a much larger clone, so it may be a read error. The chain links TRBV15 to TRBJ2-5; 7 bases are a match to TRBD2. From germline, CDR1 is LNHNV and CDR2 YYDKDF (reference sequence). This CDR3 is built from 17 residues. CDR3 loop: CATSRDQAGVRSESQYF. The CDR3 DNA reads TGTGCCACCAGCAGAGATCAGGCGGGGGTGAGATCAGAGTCCCAGTACTTC.

The chain is built from TRBV7-9 and TRBJ1-1, with 8 bases fitting TRBD1. From germline, CDR1 is SEHNR and CDR2 FQNEAQ (reference sequence). This CDR3 has 14 residues. V was pared by 7 bases and J by 3 bases, with 7 bases of the junction left unmatched. The CDR3 bases are TGTGCCAGCAAGGACAGGGCTGAAGACACTGAAGCTTTCTTT. Its protein product is CASKDRAEDTEAFF.

The sample holds a few counts of this clonotype. This sequence joins TRBV4-2 and TRBJ2-7; 7 nucleotides match TRBD2. The junction had 11 bases not matched to a gene; V was cut back by 0 bases and J by 3 bases. The CDR3 sequence is 17 residues long. Germline loops: CDR1 LGHNA, CDR2 YNFKEQ. DNA for the CDR3: TGTGCCAGCAGCCAAGAAGCTCAAACTAGCGCACTCTACGAGCAGTACTTC. Translation: CASSQEAQTSALYEQYF.